This T cell receptor (beta chain) was sequenced for a study of T cells of healthy individuals. TCRdb analysed the 5' RACE reads with MiXCR anew, one entry per CDR3 protein. The data show 38,000 or so distinct CDR3 sequences, approximately 5% seen once. This clonotype has a handful of counts. The V gene's germline CDR1 is KGHDR and CDR2 SFDVKD. Trimming removed 6 bases from V and 4 bases from J, with 13 bases in between. The CDR3 spans 14 residues. V is TRBV24-1 and J is TRBJ2-3, with D maybe TRBD1 (6 bases). The clonotype was recovered from a human donor in good health. The CDR3 loop reads CATSRLGAADTQYF. CDR3 nucleotide sequence: TGTGCCACCAGTAGGTTGGGGGCAGCAGATACGCAGTATTTT.